This T cell receptor (beta chain) was recorded in a study of shared clonotypes between healthy human individuals. Overall study results and limits: The sampled material consisted only of blood, and tissue repertoires are likely to differ.

Terminally differentiated effector memory CD45RA+ cells were left out of the naive CD8 fraction, which was CD45RO-negative and positively selected for CCR7. Data came from immunoSEQ multiplex PCR; TCRdb stores just in-frame clones and leaves some out. Found here are about 590,000 clones, roughly 96% of them singletons; the top ten hold about 0.11%. The germline CDR1 and CDR2 sequences are WSHSY and SAAADI. The CDR3 sequence is 14 residues long. V lost 0 bases to trimming and J lost 5 bases; unmatched junction nucleotides: 4. Points on this clone: The antigen is unknown.

This clonotype originated in a woman under 40 in good health. This chain joins TRBV10-2 and TRBJ2-7, with 7 nucleotides matching TRBD2. The sequencing sample was made of naive CD8+ T cells sorted from blood. The CDR3 loop reads CASSESSGMNEQYF. The CDR3 DNA follows: TGCGCCAGCAGTGAGTCAAGCGGGATGAACGAGCAGTACTTC.